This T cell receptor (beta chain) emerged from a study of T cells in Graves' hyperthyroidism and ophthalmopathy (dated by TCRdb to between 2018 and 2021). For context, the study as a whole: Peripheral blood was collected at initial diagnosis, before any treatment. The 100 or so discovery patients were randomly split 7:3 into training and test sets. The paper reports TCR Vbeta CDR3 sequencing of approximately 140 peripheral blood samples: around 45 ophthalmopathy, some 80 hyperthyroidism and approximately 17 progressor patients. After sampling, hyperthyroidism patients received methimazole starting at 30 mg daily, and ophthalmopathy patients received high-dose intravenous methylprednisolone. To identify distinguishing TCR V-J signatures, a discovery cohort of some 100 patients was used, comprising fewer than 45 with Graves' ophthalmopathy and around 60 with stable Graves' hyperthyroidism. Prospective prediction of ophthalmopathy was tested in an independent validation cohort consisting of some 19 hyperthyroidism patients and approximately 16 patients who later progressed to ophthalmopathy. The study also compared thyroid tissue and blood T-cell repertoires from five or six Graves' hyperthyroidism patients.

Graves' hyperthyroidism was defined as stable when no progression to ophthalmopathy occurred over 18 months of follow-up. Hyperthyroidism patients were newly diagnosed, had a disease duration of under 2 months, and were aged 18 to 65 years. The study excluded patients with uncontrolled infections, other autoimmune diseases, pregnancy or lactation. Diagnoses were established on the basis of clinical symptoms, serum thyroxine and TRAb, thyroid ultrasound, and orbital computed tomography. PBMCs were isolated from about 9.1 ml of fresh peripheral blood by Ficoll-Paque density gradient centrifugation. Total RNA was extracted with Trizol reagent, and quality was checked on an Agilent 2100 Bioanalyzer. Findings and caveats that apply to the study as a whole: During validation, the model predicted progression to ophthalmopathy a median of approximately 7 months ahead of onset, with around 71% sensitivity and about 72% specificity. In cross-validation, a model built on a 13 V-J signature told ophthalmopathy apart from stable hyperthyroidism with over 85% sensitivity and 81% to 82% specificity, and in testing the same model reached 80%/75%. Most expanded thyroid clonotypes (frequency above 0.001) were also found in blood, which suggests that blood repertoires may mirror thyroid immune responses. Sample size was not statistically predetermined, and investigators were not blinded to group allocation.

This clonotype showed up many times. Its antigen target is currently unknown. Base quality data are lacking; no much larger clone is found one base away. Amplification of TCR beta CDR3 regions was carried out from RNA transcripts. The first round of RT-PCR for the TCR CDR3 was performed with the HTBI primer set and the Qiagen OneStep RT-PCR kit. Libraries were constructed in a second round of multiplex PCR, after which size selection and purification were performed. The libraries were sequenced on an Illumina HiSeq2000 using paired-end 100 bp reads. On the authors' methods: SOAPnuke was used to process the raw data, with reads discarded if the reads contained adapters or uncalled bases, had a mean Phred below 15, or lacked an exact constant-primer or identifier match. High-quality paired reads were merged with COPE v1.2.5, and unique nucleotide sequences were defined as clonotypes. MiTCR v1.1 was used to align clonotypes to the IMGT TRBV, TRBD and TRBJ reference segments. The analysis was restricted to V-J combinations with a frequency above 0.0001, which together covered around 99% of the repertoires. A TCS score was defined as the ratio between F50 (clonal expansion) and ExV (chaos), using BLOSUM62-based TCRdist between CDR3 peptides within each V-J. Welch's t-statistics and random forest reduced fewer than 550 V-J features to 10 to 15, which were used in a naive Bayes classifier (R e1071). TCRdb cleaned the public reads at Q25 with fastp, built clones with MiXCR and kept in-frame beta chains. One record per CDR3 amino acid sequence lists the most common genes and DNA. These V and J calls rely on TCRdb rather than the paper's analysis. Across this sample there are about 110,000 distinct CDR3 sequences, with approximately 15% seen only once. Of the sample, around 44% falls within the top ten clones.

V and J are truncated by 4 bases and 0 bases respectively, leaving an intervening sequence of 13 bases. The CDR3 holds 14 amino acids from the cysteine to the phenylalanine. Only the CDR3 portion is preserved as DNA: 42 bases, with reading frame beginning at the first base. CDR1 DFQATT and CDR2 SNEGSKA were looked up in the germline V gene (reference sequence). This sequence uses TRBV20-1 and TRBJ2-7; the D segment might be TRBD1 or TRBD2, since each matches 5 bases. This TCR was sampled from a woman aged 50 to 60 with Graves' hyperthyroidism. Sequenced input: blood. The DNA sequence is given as TGCAGTGCTACCGGGACGCGGAGCTCCTACGAGCAGTACTTC. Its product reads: CSATGTRSSYEQYF.